The present entry profiles one TCR beta chain with its context. Antigen: not known. This record comes from a study of siplizumab effects on memory and regulatory T cells. CDR3 length: 15 amino acids. Trimming took 1 base from V and 0 from J, leaving 9 bases between them. CDR1 is LNHDA, CDR2 SQIVND, per germline (reference sequence). TCR templates, around 9.3 x 10^4 per sample, were assayed. The protocol was immunoSEQ multiplex PCR, while the TCRdb copy is restricted to in-frame clones and leaves out a portion. The repertoire holds about 50,000 clones, with roughly 87% as singletons. Whole-study results and caveats: Roughly 75-96% of proliferating CD4+ or CD8+ clones defied assignment to a naive or memory phenotype. It seemed that naive T cells were more diverse than memory cells and were major contributors to the alloresponse. Memory cells that were CD4+ and unstimulated gave rise to alloreactive sequences, which siplizumab significantly reduced.

This clonotype was obtained from a human donor in good health. The sequenced material came from naive CD8+ T cells sorted from blood. The genes are TRBV19 and TRBJ1-1; TRBD1 might be the D (6 bases). This CDR3 reads CASSIGKGVNTEAFF. The DNA for the CDR3 is TGTGCCAGTAGTATAGGGAAGGGGGTGAACACTGAAGCTTTCTTT.